Described below is a single T cell receptor beta chain sequence and its context. This sample stems from a study of blood T cell repertoires in COVID-19. Across the study: Acute-phase and convalescent COVID-19 samples originated in the United States, Italy and Spain.

CDR3 length: 16 residues. Trimming stripped 4 bases from V and 0 bases from J, with 13 bases between. CDR1 and CDR2 (germline): MNHEY, SVGEGT. Clones were sequenced by immunoSEQ multiplex PCR, and TCRdb holds only the in-frame ones, with some missing. Of 150,000 to 200,000 clones listed, around 82% are singletons. The sequenced sample consisted of PBMCs or T cells enriched from blood (not recorded which). This chain connects TRBV6-2 or TRBV6-3 to TRBJ2-4, with D possibly TRBD2 on 6 matching bases. This TCR came from a woman aged 55-69 years with acute COVID-19. The CDR3 reads CASSWGVLLAKNIQYF. In DNA, the CDR3 is TGTGCCAGCAGTTGGGGGGTCCTTCTAGCCAAAAACATTCAGTACTTC.